The TCR beta chain described here comes from a study of blood T cell repertoires in COVID-19. Study context: Samples taken during acute and convalescent COVID-19 were collected in the United States, Italy and Spain. Sources were T cells, B-cell-depleted T cells, or PBMCs; the material itself was cDNA or gDNA.

The CDR3 spans 14 residues. Germline assignment: CDR1 SNHLY and CDR2 FYNNEI. In the source study's methods: How many nucleated cells were present was estimated from reference gene primer amplification. Sequenced by immunoSEQ multiplex PCR; TCRdb stores in-frame clones only, minus some. The DNA was the basis for D and trimming; V, J and clone size are from that table. The sample includes under 200,000 clones, 90% of them seen just once. Specimen: peripheral blood. The chain combines TRBV2 with TRBJ2-2; 8 bases are shared with TRBD2. The clonotype was recovered from a man aged 50-60 years with acute or convalescent COVID-19. The CDR3 spells CVSGVAGGTGELFF. The CDR3 nucleotides read TGTGTCTCGGGGGTTGCGGGGGGCACCGGGGAGCTGTTTTTT.